Described below is a single TCR beta chain sequence and its context. Assignments of participants to cohorts depended upon their own reported clinical history. It was within 2 weeks before study entry that exposed participants met a COVID-19 case. The data are from a study of blood T cell repertoires in COVID-19. For the study at large: The United States, Italy and Spain were the sources of the acute and convalescent COVID-19 samples.

This table comes from immunoSEQ multiplex PCR, and its TCRdb copy is limited to in-frame clones, with some not included. The top ten hold approximately 5% of the sample, which has roughly 270,000 clones, around 84% seen once. CDR1 and CDR2 (germline): LNHDA, SQIVND (reference sequence). This CDR3 has 14 residues. Trimming took 8 bases from V and 4 from J; bases not matched to a gene: 7. This TCR was recovered from a man aged 35-49 years who had been exposed to COVID-19. The V call is TRBV19, the J call TRBJ2-3; TRBD1 matches at 9 bases. Sample: PBMCs or T cells enriched from blood (not recorded which). The CDR3 is CASSGQGGPDTQYF. The CDR3 DNA follows: TGTGCCAGTTCGGGACAGGGAGGCCCAGATACGCAGTATTTT.